Listed here are 32 T cell receptor beta chains from one sample, sequenced in a study of blood T cell repertoires in COVID-19. The data were produced by immunoSEQ multiplex PCR, yet TCRdb's version contains in-frame clones alone and is incomplete. The table has 90,000 to 150,000 clones, less than 90% seen once. Sequencing input: peripheral blood. The receptor set was obtained from a man older than 75 with acute or convalescent COVID-19.

This chain connects TRBV5-5 to TRBJ1-4; D perhaps matches TRBD1 (5 bases). The CDR3 loop spans 15 amino acids. Germline V gene data show CDR1 as SGHKS and CDR2 as YYEKEE (reference sequence). V was pared by 0 bases and J by 6 bases, with 12 bases between. As DNA, the CDR3 is TGTGCCAGCAGCTTGGATGGGGCTCCGCATGAAAAACTGTTTTTT. It yields the protein CASSLDGAPHEKLFF.

This chain links TRBV18 with TRBJ1-2; 7 positions match TRBD1. The CDR3 consists of 13 residues. Germline CDR1 KGHSH, CDR2 LQKENI. The V segment lost 1 base and the J segment 8 bases; nucleotides outside the gene matches: 4. CDR3 DNA sequence: TGTGCCAGCTCACCACTAACAGGGGAAGGCTACACCTTC. Translation gives CASSPLTGEGYTF.

J is TRBJ1-6 and V is TRBV19; D may be TRBD1 (6 bases). Germline V gives CDR1 LNHDA, CDR2 SQIVND (reference sequence). This CDR3 is built from 16 residues. Trimming took 8 bases from V and 4 from J, leaving 18 bases between them. DNA of the CDR3: TGTGCCAGTCATCAGGGGATGGACCTTTATAATTCACCCCTCCACTTT. Translated: CASHQGMDLYNSPLHF.

The chain carries TRBV7-3 and TRBJ1-1; 10 bases line up with TRBD1. J lost 2 bases, V lost 5 bases, and 11 bases had no gene match. The germline V gene encodes CDR1 SGHTA and CDR2 FQGTGA. This CDR3 is built from 17 residues. The DNA for the CDR3 is TGTGCCAGCAGCCTAAACCCGCGGACAGGGGGTAACACTGAAGCTTTCTTT. Amino acid sequence: CASSLNPRTGGNTEAFF.

The rearrangement joins TRBV2 to TRBJ1-5; TRBD1 matches at 7 bases. CDR3 size: 16 residues. The germline V gene has CDR1 SNHLY and CDR2 FYNNEI. V gave up 5 bases and J gave up 1 base; unmatched junction bases: 8. The CDR3 is CASSLFGTASNQPQHF. CDR3 DNA: TGTGCCAGCAGTCTTTTCGGGACAGCCAGCAATCAGCCCCAGCATTTT.

This clone showed up just a few times. The rearrangement joins TRBV5-6 to TRBJ2-2; unclear D gene. This CDR3 comprises 16 residues. V lost 0 bases, J lost 6 bases, and 15 bases lay in between. Germline V CDR1 and CDR2: SGHDT, YYEEEE. The CDR3 coding sequence is TGTGCCAGCAGCTTGGATGGAGACCTCGGGTCCGGGGAGCTGTTTTTT. This codes for CASSLDGDLGSGELFF.

V gene TRBV5-1 combines with J gene TRBJ1-4; unclear D gene. Germline CDR1 and CDR2: SGHRS and YFSETQ. V lost 2 bases and J 5 bases, leaving 7 bases between the germline ends. The CDR3 runs to 13 residues. The CDR3 bases are TGCGCCAGCAGCTTCGGTGCAAATGAAAAACTGTTTTTT. It specifies CASSFGANEKLFF.

The chain recombines TRBV11-2 with TRBJ2-3; perhaps TRBD1 as D (6 bases). There are 15 residues in the CDR3. V gave up 2 bases and J gave up 2 bases, with 11 bases separating them. CDR1 and CDR2 (germline): SGHAT, FQNNGV. CDR3 nucleotide sequence: TGTGCCAGCAGCTTATTCTCAGGGGTCACAGATACGCAGTATTTT. Its translation is CASSLFSGVTDTQYF.

This rearrangement joins TRBV19 to TRBJ1-4, with unresolved D. Trimming stripped 4 bases from V and 3 bases from J, with 15 bases between. CDR3 size: 16 residues. The V gene's germline CDR1 is LNHDA and CDR2 SQIVND (reference sequence). The CDR3: CASSKLGPSANEKLFF. CDR3 DNA: TGTGCCAGTAGTAAGTTGGGCCCTTCGGCTAATGAAAAACTGTTTTTT.

For the CDR3, the DNA is TGTGCCAGCAGCCGAGGGGCCACAGGGCCCGGCGGTTATTCACCCCTCCACTTT. It yields the protein CASSRGATGPGGYSPLHF. The chain combines TRBV28 with TRBJ1-6; a weak D match, TRBD1 (6 bases). The CDR3 has 18 residues. V was cut by 6 bases and J by 8 bases, with 26 bases left in between. Germline lookup yields CDR1 MDHEN and CDR2 SYDVKM.

The V call is TRBV5-4, the J call TRBJ1-5, with no clear D. The germline V gene has CDR1 SGHNT and CDR2 YYREEE (reference sequence). Trimming left V 2 bases short and J 6 bases short, with 6 bases between. The CDR3 is 12 amino acids. The CDR3 sequence is CASSFTGQPQHF. The DNA of the CDR3 is TGTGCCAGCAGCTTTACCGGTCAGCCCCAGCATTTT.

This clone was seen just once. The V gene is TRBV3-1 (or the pseudogene TRBV3-2), the J gene TRBJ2-7, with D tentatively TRBD2 (6 bases). The ends were cut back, 5 bases at V and 2 bases at J, with 16 bases in the middle. This CDR3 spans 15 amino acids. CDR1 is LGHDT, CDR2 YNNKEL, per germline (reference sequence). The CDR3 nucleotides are TGTGCCAGCAGCGCCGGGAGAACAGCTGCCTACGAGCAGTACTTC. It is translated as CASSAGRTAAYEQYF.

The chain employs TRBV27 and TRBJ1-2, with D possibly being TRBD1 (5 bases). Trimming stripped 5 bases from V and 8 bases from J, with 12 bases between. The CDR3 covers 12 residues. From germline, CDR1 is MNHEY and CDR2 SMNVEV (reference sequence). The CDR3 region is CASSPGGAGYTF. In nucleotides, the CDR3 is TGTGCCAGCAGTCCCGGGGGTGCAGGCTACACCTTC.

The chain has TRBV5-1 and TRBJ2-2, with 8 bases matching TRBD1. V shed 4 bases and J 2 bases; nucleotides not matched to a gene: 7. The CDR3 is 16 amino acids. Germline V gene data show CDR1 as SGHRS and CDR2 as YFSETQ. CDR3 protein: CASSPQGATNTGELFF. CDR3 DNA sequence: TGCGCCAGCAGCCCCCAGGGGGCGACTAACACCGGGGAGCTGTTTTTT.

The J gene is TRBJ1-4, the V gene TRBV6-5, with 8 bases matching TRBD1. The CDR3 has 16 residues. CDR1 MNHEY and CDR2 SVGAGI come from the germline V gene. With V trimmed by 2 bases and J by 7 bases, 9 bases remained unmatched. CDR3 protein: CASSYRGTGSGEKLFF. Here the CDR3 DNA reads TGTGCCAGCAGTTACCGAGGGACAGGTTCGGGTGAAAAACTGTTTTTT.

This clone was observed a single time. CDR3 sequence reads: CASSSTSGSPYEQYF. DNA for the CDR3: TGTGCCAGCAGTTCCACTAGCGGGAGCCCATACGAGCAGTACTTC. The rearrangement links TRBV6-5 to TRBJ2-7, with 11 bases identical to TRBD2. The CDR3 is 15 residues long. V lost 4 bases, J lost 4 bases, and 6 bases stayed unmatched. The germline CDR1 and CDR2 sequences are MNHEY and SVGAGI.

The rearrangement links TRBV10-3 to TRBJ2-2, with D maybe TRBD1 (5 bases). V was clipped by 6 bases and J by 2 bases, with 10 bases between them. The CDR3 is 14 residues long. Per germline, CDR1 ENHRY and CDR2 SYGVKD. The CDR3 sequence: CAIRQVRNTGELFF. CDR3 sequence (DNA): TGTGCCATCAGACAGGTCAGAAACACCGGGGAGCTGTTTTTT.

This chain links TRBV6-5 with TRBJ1-4, with 9 positions matching TRBD1. The V gene end was trimmed by 7 bases and the J gene end by 7 bases; junction bases not matched to a gene: 7. Germline V CDR1 and CDR2: MNHEY, SVGAGI. CDR3 length: 14 amino acids. CDR3 in amino acids: CASTRDREAEKLFF. The CDR3 nucleotides read TGTGCCAGCACCAGGGACAGGGAGGCTGAAAAACTGTTTTTT.

J is TRBJ1-2 and V is TRBV19; TRBD1 is a possible D gene (5 bases). This CDR3 is 15 amino acids long. In germline, CDR1 is LNHDA, CDR2 SQIVND (reference sequence). Trimming pared 5 bases from V and 0 bases from J, leaving 13 bases between. CDR3 sequence reads: CASSPRAFSNYGYTF. The CDR3 DNA is TGTGCCAGTAGTCCCAGGGCCTTCTCTAACTATGGCTACACCTTC.

The genes are TRBV10-3 and TRBJ2-1; 9 bases match TRBD2. The CDR3 contains 14 residues. The ends lost 6 bases at V and 7 bases at J; junction bases unmatched: 7. From germline, CDR1 is ENHRY and CDR2 SYGVKD. The CDR3 sequence is CAIRVAGAENEQFF. The CDR3 DNA is TGTGCCATCAGGGTAGCGGGAGCAGAAAATGAGCAGTTCTTC.

The chain is built from TRBV19 and TRBJ1-2; 8 nucleotides line up with TRBD1. The germline CDR1 and CDR2 sequences are LNHDA and SQIVND (reference sequence). The CDR3 runs to 17 residues. The trim removed 5 bases at V and 2 bases at J, leaving 13 bases unmatched. For the CDR3, the DNA is TGTGCCAGTAGTTCTCGATCCGGGACAGGCGGAAACTATGGCTACACCTTC. As protein: CASSSRSGTGGNYGYTF.

This clone was observed a few times. J is TRBJ2-5 and V is TRBV20-1; D possibly corresponds to TRBD1 (6 bases). Germline CDR1 is DFQATT and CDR2 is SNEGSKA (reference sequence). The CDR3 is 11 amino acids. V lost 6 bases and J 5 bases, leaving 10 bases between the germline ends. Here the CDR3 reads CSARGSETQYF. CDR3 DNA: TGCAGTGCCAGGGGCTCGGAGACCCAGTACTTC.

The rearrangement joins TRBV5-1 to TRBJ2-2; D is undetermined. V was shortened by 5 bases and J by 6 bases, with 8 bases between the two germline ends. The CDR3 totals 12 residues. CDR1 is SGHRS and CDR2 is YFSETQ in the germline V gene. DNA of the CDR3: TGCGCCAGCAGATATTCCGCCGGGGAGCTGTTTTTT. Residues: CASRYSAGELFF. The full variable domain, in which reference TRBV5-1 and TRBJ2-2 provide the parts outside the CDR3, is KAGVTQTPRYLIKTRGQQVTLSCSPISGHRSVSWYQQTPGQGLQFLFEYFSETQRNKGNFPGRFSGRQFSNSRSEMNVSTLELGDSALYLCASRYSAGELFFGEGSRLTVL.

J is TRBJ1-1 and V is TRBV18; D gene ambiguous. CDR1 KGHSH and CDR2 LQKENI come from the germline V gene. CDR3 length: 13 residues. V gave up 4 bases and J gave up 10 bases, with 16 bases separating them. CDR3 nucleotide sequence: TGTGCCAGCTCACGAGGGAGCTTGGAGGTAGCTTTCTTT. Translation: CASSRGSLEVAFF.

V is TRBV5-4 and J is TRBJ1-2; 7 nucleotides align to TRBD1. CDR1 SGHNT and CDR2 YYREEE come from the germline V gene (reference sequence). The CDR3 totals 14 residues. V gave up 4 bases and J gave up 4 bases; unmatched junction bases: 7. The CDR3 DNA follows: TGTGCCAGCAGCCCTTCCGGGACAGCCTATGGCTACACCTTC. Its protein product is CASSPSGTAYGYTF.

This clone occurred a few times. V usage is TRBV27 and J usage is TRBJ1-6, with a weak D call TRBD1 (6 bases). The CDR3 is 15 amino acids. Germline lookup yields CDR1 MNHEY and CDR2 SMNVEV (reference sequence). Trimming took 3 bases from V and 8 from J, leaving 14 bases between them. The CDR3 protein is CASSFQQGWDSPLHF. Written as DNA, the CDR3 is TGTGCCAGCAGTTTCCAACAGGGTTGGGATTCACCCCTCCACTTT.

CDR3 coding DNA: TGCAGTGCTAGTGCCCACAGGGGCTCCTACGAGCAGTACTTC. This gives the protein CSASAHRGSYEQYF. The chain has TRBV20-1 and TRBJ2-7, with TRBD1 matching 7 bases. Trimming removed 3 bases from V and 0 bases from J; junction bases left unmatched: 5. Germline V gene lookup returns CDR1 DFQATT and CDR2 SNEGSKA (reference sequence). CDR3 length equals 14 residues.

This chain joins TRBV2 and TRBJ2-1; D is possibly TRBD1 (5 bases). Germline V gene lookup returns CDR1 SNHLY and CDR2 FYNNEI. Trimming left V 6 bases short and J 12 bases short, with 12 bases between. There are 11 residues in the CDR3. In nucleotides, the CDR3 is TGTGCCAGCAGGCTAGGGGTGGCGCAGTTCTTC. Protein product: CASRLGVAQFF.

The rearrangement joins TRBV30 to TRBJ2-2; D is ambiguous. V shed 0 bases and J shed 7 bases, with 6 bases lying between them. The CDR3 has 12 amino acids. The germline V gene has CDR1 GTSNPN and CDR2 SVGIG (reference sequence). Here the CDR3 reads CAWSVRGGELFF. Here the CDR3 DNA reads TGTGCCTGGAGTGTACGAGGCGGGGAGCTGTTTTTT.

This clone was found once. The chain links TRBV6-1 to TRBJ1-6, with no clear D. The CDR3 length is 16 residues. The V and J ends lost 1 base and 6 bases respectively, with 13 bases between them. Germline CDR1 and CDR2: MNHNS and SASEGT. The CDR3 reads CASSEVRPISNSPLHF. DNA for the CDR3: TGTGCCAGCAGTGAAGTCAGGCCGATAAGTAATTCACCCCTCCACTTT.

This clone was detected a few times. The rearrangement joins TRBV6-2 or TRBV6-3 to TRBJ1-5, with D possibly matching TRBD1 (5 bases). V shed 5 bases and J shed 2 bases, with 16 bases lying between them. CDR1 and CDR2 from the germline V gene are MNHEY and SVGEGT. The CDR3 loop spans 16 amino acids. CDR3 nucleotides: TGTGCCAGCAGTGCCTTCCAGGGATCAGGCAATCAGCCCCAGCATTTT. Translating gives CASSAFQGSGNQPQHF.

This sequence joins TRBV7-9 and TRBJ1-2; D is perhaps TRBD1 (6 bases). The CDR3 extends over 12 amino acids. The V and J ends lost 6 bases and 7 bases respectively, with 12 bases between them. Germline V lookup: CDR1 SEHNR, CDR2 FQNEAQ (reference sequence). CDR3 nucleotides: TGTGCCAGCAGTAGGGGGGGTGGTGGCTACACCTTC. Residues: CASSRGGGGYTF.